Following are 23 T cell receptor beta chains from one sample sequenced in a study of identical twins. TCRdb reanalysed the 5' RACE reads using MiXCR and keeps one entry per CDR3 protein. The sample has about 700,000 distinct CDR3 sequences; 8.5% to 9% are singletons. These data are also associated with another study on yellow fever vaccine responses in identical twins.

Sequencing was performed on PBMCs. The origin of the receptors is a woman between 18 and 30 years old in good health.

The V and J genes are TRBV6-4 and TRBJ2-1, with D possibly being TRBD1 (6 bases). Trimming stripped 2 bases from V and 1 base from J, with 12 bases between. The CDR3 spans 16 residues. Germline V CDR1 and CDR2: MRHNA, SNTAGT. CDR3 nucleotide sequence: TGTGCCAGCAGTGACCTCGAGGGGGTATCCTACAATGAGCAGTTCTTC. It yields the protein CASSDLEGVSYNEQFF.

This clonotype has a count of ten or more. The chain couples TRBV5-1 to TRBJ2-1, with D perhaps TRBD1 or TRBD2 (5 bases each). This CDR3 is built from 14 residues. CDR1 is SGHRS and CDR2 is YFSETQ in the germline V gene. Between the trimmed V and J ends, which lost 0 bases and 5 bases, there was a span of 9 bases. The CDR3 DNA follows: TGCGCCAGCAGCTTGGCCGGGACCGACAATGAGCAGTTCTTC. Translated, it gives CASSLAGTDNEQFF.

This sequence joins TRBV9 and TRBJ2-3; tentatively, D is TRBD2 (6 bases). Deletions cut 3 bases from V and 0 bases from J, with 20 bases between. Germline V lookup: CDR1 SGDLS, CDR2 YYNGEE. This CDR3 has 18 residues. CDR3 sequence reads: CASSAQIRTRGSTDTQYF. Here the CDR3 DNA reads TGTGCCAGCAGCGCACAAATCCGAACGCGGGGCAGCACAGATACGCAGTATTTT.

This clonotype has a handful of counts. The chain is built from TRBV6-1 and TRBJ1-5, with 7 positions matching TRBD1. The CDR3 length is 16 residues. The junction had 7 bases not matched to a gene; V was cut back by 5 bases and J by 0 bases. From germline, CDR1 is MNHNS and CDR2 SASEGT. The CDR3 region is CASSTGAGASNQPQHF. CDR3 nucleotides: TGTGCCAGCAGTACAGGGGCGGGAGCTAGCAATCAGCCCCAGCATTTT.

There are a few counts of this clonotype. The J gene is TRBJ2-2, the V gene TRBV29-1; unclear D gene. The germline CDR1 and CDR2 sequences are SQVTM and ANQGSEA. The CDR3 is 15 residues long. V was shortened by 1 base and J by 2 bases, with 11 bases between the two germline ends. The CDR3 protein is CSVEASNVNTGELFF. CDR3 bases: TGCAGCGTTGAAGCTTCAAACGTTAACACCGGGGAGCTGTTTTTT.

The chain couples TRBV19 to TRBJ2-1; a possible D gene is TRBD2 (5 bases). The V gene's germline CDR1 is LNHDA and CDR2 SQIVND (reference sequence). The V and J ends lost 4 bases and 3 bases respectively, with 10 bases between them. The CDR3 is made up of 14 amino acids. CDR3 sequence: CASSTDDYYNEQFF. CDR3 in DNA: TGTGCCAGTAGTACTGATGACTACTACAATGAGCAGTTCTTC.

This clonotype was seen ten or more times. The chain links TRBV5-1 to TRBJ2-5; D remains unclear. Trimming cost V 2 bases and J 0 bases, with 8 bases left between them. Germline V gene lookup returns CDR1 SGHRS and CDR2 YFSETQ. This CDR3 is 14 amino acids long. The CDR3 nucleotides are TGCGCCAGCAGCTTACACTCGAACCAAGAGACCCAGTACTTC. It specifies CASSLHSNQETQYF.

This clonotype came up many times. CDR3 sequence reads: CSVTRDSYNEQFF. The CDR3 DNA reads as TGCAGCGTTACCCGGGACAGCTACAATGAGCAGTTCTTC. The V call is TRBV29-1, the J call TRBJ2-1; 7 nucleotides line up with TRBD1. The CDR3 contains 13 residues. From germline, CDR1 is SQVTM and CDR2 ANQGSEA. Germline trimming cut 5 bases from V and 3 bases from J; bases unmatched to any gene: 4.

In this sample, this clonotype turned up many times. The rearrangement uses TRBV29-1 and TRBJ2-3, with D possibly being TRBD2 (6 bases). The V gene's germline CDR1 is SQVTM and CDR2 ANQGSEA. V shed 7 bases and J shed 8 bases, with 16 bases lying between them. The CDR3 consists of 12 residues. The CDR3 here is CSAPSGLSTQYF. CDR3 DNA sequence: TGCAGCGCACCCTCGGGACTTAGTACGCAGTATTTT.

This clonotype has only a few counts. The chain combines TRBV12-3 or TRBV12-4 with TRBJ2-1, with TRBD2 matching 11 bases. With V trimmed by 6 bases and J by 3 bases, 4 bases remained unmatched. The CDR3 covers 15 residues. CDR3 nucleotide sequence: TGTGCCAGCAGACTAGCGGGAGCGGTCTACAATGAGCAGTTCTTC. Its translation: CASRLAGAVYNEQFF.

This clonotype was seen a few times. The chain recombines TRBV20-1 with TRBJ2-1; D is perhaps TRBD1 or TRBD2 (5 bases each). CDR3 length equals 16 residues. V was cut by 0 bases and J by 0 bases, with 12 bases left in between. CDR1 DFQATT and CDR2 SNEGSKA come from the germline V gene (reference sequence). The CDR3 here is CSARDGGPSSYNEQFF. For the CDR3, the DNA is TGCAGTGCTAGAGATGGGGGTCCCAGCTCCTACAATGAGCAGTTCTTC.

This rearrangement joins TRBV6-1 to TRBJ2-3; no clear D gene. Per germline, CDR1 MNHNS and CDR2 SASEGT. The V gene lost 5 bases and the J gene lost 7 bases, with 13 bases spanning the gap. The CDR3 covers 13 residues. The CDR3 DNA sequence: TGTGCCAGCAGTCCTTCTTCCGGTAATACGCAGTATTTT. Translation: CASSPSSGNTQYF.

The J gene is TRBJ2-5, the V gene TRBV27, with D unclear. V was trimmed by 0 bases and J by 5 bases, leaving 10 bases between them. Looked up from germline, CDR1 is MNHEY and CDR2 is SMNVEV (reference sequence). The CDR3 sequence is 14 residues long. This CDR3 is CASSLSRHPETQYF. The CDR3 bases are TGTGCCAGCAGTTTATCTCGACACCCGGAGACCCAGTACTTC.

This clonotype was recorded at least ten times. This chain joins TRBV12-3 or TRBV12-4 and TRBJ2-1; tentative D call: TRBD1 (6 bases). Trimming removed 6 bases at V and 10 bases at J, with 19 bases between. The CDR3 is 14 residues long. This CDR3 reads CASSDPGHLLEQFF. The CDR3 region has the DNA TGTGCCAGCAGCGACCCGGGACACCTTTTGGAGCAGTTCTTC.

This rearrangement joins TRBV7-8 to TRBJ2-5; 11 positions agree with TRBD2. Unmatched junction bases numbered 9, after V lost 0 bases and J lost 6 bases. Germline V gene sequence: CDR1 SGHVS, CDR2 FQNEAQ. The CDR3 extends over 17 amino acids. This chain's CDR3 is CASSLAELAGVSKTQYF. Here the CDR3 DNA reads TGTGCCAGCAGCTTAGCCGAACTAGCGGGAGTGAGTAAGACCCAGTACTTC.

Only a few counts were recorded for this clonotype. The V gene is TRBV6-5, the J gene TRBJ2-3; D gene unclear. Trimming took off 5 bases at V and 7 bases at J, with 10 bases between the two ends. Looked up from germline, CDR1 is MNHEY and CDR2 is SVGAGI. The CDR3 is made up of 12 amino acids. The DNA for the CDR3 is TGTGCCAGCAGTCCCGTCAGAAATACGCAGTATTTT. Translation: CASSPVRNTQYF.

The table lists this clonotype with a few counts. The V and J genes are TRBV7-2 and TRBJ2-7, with TRBD2 identical over 10 bases. Trimming at V came to 6 bases and at J to 3 bases, leaving 8 bases not matched to a gene. This CDR3 region has 15 residues. Germline loops: CDR1 SGHTA, CDR2 FQGNSA. In DNA form, the CDR3 reads TGTGCCAGCAGTCAAACTAGCGGGAACAACTACGAGCAGTACTTC. Its translation: CASSQTSGNNYEQYF.

J is TRBJ2-1 and V is TRBV29-1; 10 bases agree with TRBD1. Germline V gene data show CDR1 as SQVTM and CDR2 as ANQGSEA. This CDR3 has 13 residues. V dropped 5 bases and J dropped 7; count of bases not matched to a gene: 5. In nucleotides, the CDR3 is TGCAGCGTTTATAGGACAGGGGGAAATGAGCAGTTCTTC. Translation: CSVYRTGGNEQFF.

This clonotype was seen a handful of times. This rearrangement joins TRBV4-3 to TRBJ2-5, with 11 bases fitting TRBD2. V trimming: 1 base; J trimming: 5 bases; junction bases outside the gene matches: 3. The CDR3 sequence is 15 residues long. CDR1 is LGHNA, CDR2 YSLEER, per germline. The CDR3 protein is CASSQGLAGLETQYF. The CDR3 nucleotides read TGCGCCAGCAGCCAAGGACTAGCGGGACTGGAGACCCAGTACTTC.

The rearrangement links TRBV20-1 to TRBJ2-7; 9 bases align to TRBD1. The V gene's germline CDR1 is DFQATT and CDR2 SNEGSKA (reference sequence). The CDR3 consists of 16 residues. After removal of 0 bases from V and 0 bases from J, the junction contained 6 bases not matched to a gene. CDR3 sequence: CSARDYEQGASYEQYF. The CDR3 DNA reads TGCAGTGCTAGAGACTATGAACAGGGGGCCTCCTACGAGCAGTACTTC.

The chain employs TRBV15 and TRBJ2-5; D is tentatively TRBD1 or TRBD2 (5 bases each). The germline V gene has CDR1 LNHNV and CDR2 YYDKDF (reference sequence). The CDR3 is 14 residues long. V was clipped by 0 bases and J by 2 bases, with 7 bases between them. The CDR3 loop is CATSREGPQETQYF. For the CDR3, the DNA is TGTGCCACCAGCAGAGAGGGACCTCAAGAGACCCAGTACTTC. The full variable domain, in which reference TRBV15 and TRBJ2-5 provide the parts outside the CDR3, is DAMVIQNPRYQVTQFGKPVTLSCSQTLNHNVMYWYQQKSSQAPKLLFHYYDKDFNNEADTPDNFQSRRPNTSFCFLDIRSPGLGDTAMYLCATSREGPQETQYFGPGTRLLVL.

The rearrangement joins TRBV6-1 to TRBJ2-5; tentatively, D is TRBD1 (6 bases). Germline loops: CDR1 MNHNS, CDR2 SASEGT. There are 14 residues in the CDR3. V was clipped by 6 bases and J by 5 bases, with 16 bases between them. The CDR3 region is CASSLRTVRETQYF. The CDR3 DNA sequence: TGTGCCAGCAGCCTGCGGACAGTTAGGGAGACCCAGTACTTC.

With respect to this clonotype: A much larger clonotype is one base distant, so this may be a read error. The chain combines TRBV14 with TRBJ2-3; TRBD2 matches 8 bases. Germline V gene sequence: CDR1 SGHDN, CDR2 FVKESK. There are 18 residues in the CDR3. CDR3 in amino acids: CGSSQVLSGSNVEDTQYF. CDR3 DNA: TGTGGCAGCAGCCAAGTTTTAAGCGGGAGTAACGTGGAGGATACGCAGTATTTT. Based on the CDR3 plus reference TRBV14 and TRBJ2-3, the full variable domain is EAGVTQFPSHSVIEKGQTVTLRCDPISGHDNLYWYRRVMGKEIKFLLHFVKESKQDESGMPNNRFLAERTGGTYSTLKVQPAELEDSGVYFCGSSQVLSGSNVEDTQYFGPGTRLTVL.